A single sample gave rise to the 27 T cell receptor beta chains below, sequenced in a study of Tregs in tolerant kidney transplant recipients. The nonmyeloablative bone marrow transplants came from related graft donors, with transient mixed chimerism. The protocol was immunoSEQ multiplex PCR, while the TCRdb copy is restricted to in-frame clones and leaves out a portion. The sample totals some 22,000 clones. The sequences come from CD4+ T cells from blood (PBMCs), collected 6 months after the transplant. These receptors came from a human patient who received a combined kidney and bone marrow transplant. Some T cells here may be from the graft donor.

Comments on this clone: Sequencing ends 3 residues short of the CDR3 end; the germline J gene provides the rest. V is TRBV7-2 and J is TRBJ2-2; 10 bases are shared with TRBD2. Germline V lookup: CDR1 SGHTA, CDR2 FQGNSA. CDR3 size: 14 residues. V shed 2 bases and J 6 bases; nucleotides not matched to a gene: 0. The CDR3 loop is CASSLLAGAGELFF. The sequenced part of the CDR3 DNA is TGTGCCAGCAGCTTACTAGCGGGAGCCGGGGAG.

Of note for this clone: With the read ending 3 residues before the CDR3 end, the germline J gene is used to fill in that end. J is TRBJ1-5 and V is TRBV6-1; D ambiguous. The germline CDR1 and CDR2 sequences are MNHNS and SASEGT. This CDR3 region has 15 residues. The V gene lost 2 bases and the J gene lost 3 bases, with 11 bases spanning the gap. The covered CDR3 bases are TGTGCCAGCAGTGAATTAAGCGGGATCAATCAGCCC. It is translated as CASSELSGINQP. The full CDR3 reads CASSELSGINQPQHF.

Incomplete CDR3 DNA: TGCAGTGCATGGCCTAGCACAGATACG. This codes for CSAWPSTDT. The entire CDR3 sequence reads CSAWPSTDTQYF. The gene calls are TRBV20-1 and TRBJ2-3; no definite D call. The CDR3 is cut off 3 residues early in the read; its end comes from the germline J gene. Per the germline V gene, CDR1 is DFQATT and CDR2 is SNEGSKA (reference sequence). V shed 6 bases and J shed 0 bases, with 7 bases lying between them. This CDR3 comprises 12 residues.

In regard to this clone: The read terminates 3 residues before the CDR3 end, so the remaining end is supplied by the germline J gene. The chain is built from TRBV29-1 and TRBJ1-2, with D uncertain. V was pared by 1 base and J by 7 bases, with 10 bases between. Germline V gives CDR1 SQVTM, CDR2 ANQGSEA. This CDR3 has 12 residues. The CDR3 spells CSVEGSVSGYTF. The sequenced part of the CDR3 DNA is TGCAGCGTTGAAGGTTCGGTTTCTGGC.

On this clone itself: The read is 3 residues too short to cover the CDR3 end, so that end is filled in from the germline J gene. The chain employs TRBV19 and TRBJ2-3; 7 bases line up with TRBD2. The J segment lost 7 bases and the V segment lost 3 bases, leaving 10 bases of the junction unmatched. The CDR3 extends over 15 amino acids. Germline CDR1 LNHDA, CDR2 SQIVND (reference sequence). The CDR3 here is CASSMTSGEGYTQYF. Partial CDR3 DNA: TGTGCCAGTAGTATGACTAGTGGGGAGGGATATACG.

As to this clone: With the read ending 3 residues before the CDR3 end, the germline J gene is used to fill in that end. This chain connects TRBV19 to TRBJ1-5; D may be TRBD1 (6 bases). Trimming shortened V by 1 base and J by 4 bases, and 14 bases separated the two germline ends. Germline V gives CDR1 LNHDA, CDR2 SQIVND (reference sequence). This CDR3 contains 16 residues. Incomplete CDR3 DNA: TGTGCCAGTAGTATAGGGCAGGGGAAAGGAAATCAGCCC. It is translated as CASSIGQGKGNQP. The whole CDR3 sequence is CASSIGQGKGNQPQHF.

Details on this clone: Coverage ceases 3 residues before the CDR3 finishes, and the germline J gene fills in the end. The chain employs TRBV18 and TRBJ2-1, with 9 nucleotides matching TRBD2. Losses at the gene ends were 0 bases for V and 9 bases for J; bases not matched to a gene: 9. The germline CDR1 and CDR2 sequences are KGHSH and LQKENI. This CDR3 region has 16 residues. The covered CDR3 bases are TGTGCCAGCTCACCACCGATAGCGGGGGCTGGGGGTGAG. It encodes CASSPPIAGAGGE. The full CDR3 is CASSPPIAGAGGEQFF.

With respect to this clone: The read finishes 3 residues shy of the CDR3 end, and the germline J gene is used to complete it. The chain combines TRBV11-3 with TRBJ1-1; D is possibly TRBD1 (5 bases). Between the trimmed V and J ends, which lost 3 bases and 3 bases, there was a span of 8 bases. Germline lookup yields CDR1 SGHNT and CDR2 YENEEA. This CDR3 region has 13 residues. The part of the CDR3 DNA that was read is TGTGCCAGCAGCTTGGACACATACACTGAA. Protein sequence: CASSLDTYTE. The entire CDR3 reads CASSLDTYTEAFF.

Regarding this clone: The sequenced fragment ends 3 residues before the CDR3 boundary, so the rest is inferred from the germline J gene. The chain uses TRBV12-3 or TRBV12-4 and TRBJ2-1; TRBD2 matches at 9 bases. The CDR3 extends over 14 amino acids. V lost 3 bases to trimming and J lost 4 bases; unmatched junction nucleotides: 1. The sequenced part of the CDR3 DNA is TGTGCCAGCAGTTTTCTAGCGGGATACAATGAG. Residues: CASSFLAGYNE. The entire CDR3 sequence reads CASSFLAGYNEQFF.

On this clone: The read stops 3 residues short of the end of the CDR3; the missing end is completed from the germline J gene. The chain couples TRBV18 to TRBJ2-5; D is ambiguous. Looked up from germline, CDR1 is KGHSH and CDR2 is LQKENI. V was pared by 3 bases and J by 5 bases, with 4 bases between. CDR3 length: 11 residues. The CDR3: CASSPMETQYF. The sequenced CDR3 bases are TGTGCCAGCTCACCCATGGAGACC.

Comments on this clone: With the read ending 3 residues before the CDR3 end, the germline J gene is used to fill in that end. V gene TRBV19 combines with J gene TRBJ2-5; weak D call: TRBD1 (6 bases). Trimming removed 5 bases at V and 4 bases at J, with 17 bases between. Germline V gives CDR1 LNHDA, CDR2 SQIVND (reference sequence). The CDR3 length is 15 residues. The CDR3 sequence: CASSGGRDPRETQYF. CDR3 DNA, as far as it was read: TGTGCCAGTAGTGGGGGCAGGGACCCACGAGAGACC.

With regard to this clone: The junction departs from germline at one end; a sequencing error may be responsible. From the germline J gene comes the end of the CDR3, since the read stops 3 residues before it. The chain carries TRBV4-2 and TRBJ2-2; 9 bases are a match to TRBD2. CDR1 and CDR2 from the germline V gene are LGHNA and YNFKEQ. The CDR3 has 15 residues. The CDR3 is CASSQEGLAHGELFF. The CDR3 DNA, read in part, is TGCGCCAGCAGCCAAGAGGGACTAGCTCACGGGGAG.

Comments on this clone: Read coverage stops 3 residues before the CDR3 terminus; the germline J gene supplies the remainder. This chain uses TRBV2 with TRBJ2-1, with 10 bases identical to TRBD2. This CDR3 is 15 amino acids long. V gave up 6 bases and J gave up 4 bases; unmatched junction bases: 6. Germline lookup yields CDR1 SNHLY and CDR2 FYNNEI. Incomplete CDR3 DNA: TGTGCCAGCAGCGGGGCTAGCGGGGGTTACAATGAG. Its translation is CASSGASGGYNE. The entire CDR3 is CASSGASGGYNEQFF.

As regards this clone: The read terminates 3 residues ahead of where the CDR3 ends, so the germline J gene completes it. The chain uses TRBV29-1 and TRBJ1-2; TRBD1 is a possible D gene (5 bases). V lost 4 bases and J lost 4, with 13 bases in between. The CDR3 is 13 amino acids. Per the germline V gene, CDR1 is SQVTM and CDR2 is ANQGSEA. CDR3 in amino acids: CSVGVGGFYGYTF. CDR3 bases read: TGCAGCGTTGGGGTCGGGGGGTTCTATGGC.

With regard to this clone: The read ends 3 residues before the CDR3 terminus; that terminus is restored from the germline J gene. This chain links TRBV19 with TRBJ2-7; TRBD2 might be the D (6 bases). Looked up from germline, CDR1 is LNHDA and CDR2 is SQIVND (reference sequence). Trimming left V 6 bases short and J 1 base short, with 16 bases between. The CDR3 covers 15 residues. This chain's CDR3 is CASSSAGGGSYEQYF. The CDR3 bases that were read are TGTGCCAGTAGCTCTGCCGGTGGGGGGTCCTACGAG.

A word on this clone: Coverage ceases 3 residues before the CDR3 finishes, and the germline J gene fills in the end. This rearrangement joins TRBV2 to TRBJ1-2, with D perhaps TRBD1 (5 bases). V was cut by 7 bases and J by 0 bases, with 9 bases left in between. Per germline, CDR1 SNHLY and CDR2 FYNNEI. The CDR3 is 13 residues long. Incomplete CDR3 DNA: TGTGCCAGCAATGAGGGGCCTAACTATGGC. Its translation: CASNEGPNYG. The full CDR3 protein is CASNEGPNYGYTF. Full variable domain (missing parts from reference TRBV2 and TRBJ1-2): EPEVTQTPSHQVTQMGQEVILRCVPISNHLYFYWYRQILGQKVEFLVSFYNNEISEKSEIFDDQFSVERPDGSNFTLKIRSTKLEDSAMYFCASNEGPNYGYTFGSGTRLTVV.

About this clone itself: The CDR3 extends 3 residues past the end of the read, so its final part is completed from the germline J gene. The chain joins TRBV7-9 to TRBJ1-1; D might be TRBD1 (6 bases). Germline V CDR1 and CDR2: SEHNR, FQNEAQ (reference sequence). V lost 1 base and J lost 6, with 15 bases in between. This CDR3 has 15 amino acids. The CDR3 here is CASSLVQGQSAEAFF. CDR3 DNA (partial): TGTGCCAGCAGCTTAGTGCAGGGGCAAAGCGCTGAA.

CDR3 sequence: CASSRGQLNQPQHF. The sequenced CDR3 bases are TGCGCCAGCAGTCGGGGACAGTTAAATCAGCCC. The chain recombines TRBV10-2 with TRBJ1-5, with 7 nucleotides matching TRBD1. Read sequence stops 3 residues before the CDR3 end, and the germline J gene provides the missing end. The CDR3 covers 14 residues. Germline-derived CDR1 and CDR2 are WSHSY and SAAADI. V was clipped by 5 bases and J by 4 bases; unmatched bases: 5.

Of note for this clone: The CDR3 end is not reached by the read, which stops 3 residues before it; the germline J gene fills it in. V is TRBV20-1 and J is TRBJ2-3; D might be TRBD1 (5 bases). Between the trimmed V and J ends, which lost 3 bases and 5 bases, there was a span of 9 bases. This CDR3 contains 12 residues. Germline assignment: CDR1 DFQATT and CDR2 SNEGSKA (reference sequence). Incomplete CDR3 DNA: TGCAGTGCTAGGCAGGGAAAAGATACG. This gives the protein CSARQGKDT. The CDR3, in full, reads CSARQGKDTQYF.

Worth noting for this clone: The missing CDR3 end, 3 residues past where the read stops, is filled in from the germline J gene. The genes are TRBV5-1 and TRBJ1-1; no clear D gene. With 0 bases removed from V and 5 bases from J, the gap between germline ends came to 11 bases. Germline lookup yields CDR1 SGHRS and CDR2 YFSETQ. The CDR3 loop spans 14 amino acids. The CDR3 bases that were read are TGCGCCAGCAGCTTGGAACTACTACGGACTGAA. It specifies CASSLELLRTE. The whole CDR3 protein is CASSLELLRTEAFF.

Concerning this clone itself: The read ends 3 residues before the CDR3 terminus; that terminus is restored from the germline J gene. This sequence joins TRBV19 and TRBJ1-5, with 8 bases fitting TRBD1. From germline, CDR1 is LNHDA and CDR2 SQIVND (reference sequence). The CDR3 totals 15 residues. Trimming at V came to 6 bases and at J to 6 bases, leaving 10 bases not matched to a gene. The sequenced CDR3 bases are TGTGCCAGTAGCCCCACAGGGGGAGAGGTTCAGCCC. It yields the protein CASSPTGGEVQP. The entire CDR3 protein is CASSPTGGEVQPQHF.

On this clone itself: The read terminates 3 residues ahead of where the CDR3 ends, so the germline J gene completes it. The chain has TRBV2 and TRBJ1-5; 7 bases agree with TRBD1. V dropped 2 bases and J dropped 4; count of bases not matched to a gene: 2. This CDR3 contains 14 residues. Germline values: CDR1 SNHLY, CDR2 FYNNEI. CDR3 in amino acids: CASSERQGNQPQHF. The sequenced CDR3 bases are TGTGCCAGCAGTGAAAGACAGGGTAATCAGCCC. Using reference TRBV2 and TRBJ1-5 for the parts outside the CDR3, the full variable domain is EPEVTQTPSHQVTQMGQEVILRCVPISNHLYFYWYRQILGQKVEFLVSFYNNEISEKSEIFDDQFSVERPDGSNFTLKIRSTKLEDSAMYFCASSERQGNQPQHFGDGTRLSIL.

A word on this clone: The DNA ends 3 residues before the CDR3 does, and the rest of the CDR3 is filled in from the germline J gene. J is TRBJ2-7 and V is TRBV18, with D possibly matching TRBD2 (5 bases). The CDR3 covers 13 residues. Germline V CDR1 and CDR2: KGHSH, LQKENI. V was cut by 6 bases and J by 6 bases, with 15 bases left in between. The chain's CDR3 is CASSQWAEGEQYF. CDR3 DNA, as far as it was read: TGTGCCAGCTCCCAATGGGCAGAGGGCGAG.

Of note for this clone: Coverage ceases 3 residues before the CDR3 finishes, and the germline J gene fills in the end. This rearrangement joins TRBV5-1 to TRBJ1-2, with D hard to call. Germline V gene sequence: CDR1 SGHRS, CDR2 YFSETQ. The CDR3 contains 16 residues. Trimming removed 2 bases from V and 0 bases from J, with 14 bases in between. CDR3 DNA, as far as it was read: TGCGCCAGCAGCTTAGATGGTCACAGTTCTAACTATGGC. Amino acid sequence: CASSLDGHSSNYG. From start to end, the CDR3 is CASSLDGHSSNYGYTF.

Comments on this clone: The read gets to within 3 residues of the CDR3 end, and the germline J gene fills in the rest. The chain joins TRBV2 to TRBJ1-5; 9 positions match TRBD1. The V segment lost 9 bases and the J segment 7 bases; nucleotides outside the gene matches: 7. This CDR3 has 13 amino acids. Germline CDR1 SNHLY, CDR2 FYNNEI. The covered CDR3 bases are TGTGCCAGTCGCCGGACAGGGGTACAGCCC. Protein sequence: CASRRTGVQP. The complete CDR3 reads CASRRTGVQPQHF.

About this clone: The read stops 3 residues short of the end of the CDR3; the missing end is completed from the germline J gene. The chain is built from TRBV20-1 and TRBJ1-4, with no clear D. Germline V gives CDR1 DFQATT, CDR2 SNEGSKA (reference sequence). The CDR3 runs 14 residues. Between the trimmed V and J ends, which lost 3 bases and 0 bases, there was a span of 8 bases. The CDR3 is CSARSPATNEKLFF. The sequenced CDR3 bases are TGCAGTGCTAGGTCCCCAGCAACTAATGAAAAA.

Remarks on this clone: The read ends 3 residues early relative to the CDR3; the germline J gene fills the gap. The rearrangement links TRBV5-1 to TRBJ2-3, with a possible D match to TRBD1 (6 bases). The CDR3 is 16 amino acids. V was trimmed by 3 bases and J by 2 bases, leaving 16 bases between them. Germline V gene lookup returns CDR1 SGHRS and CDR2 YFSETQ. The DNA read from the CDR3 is TGCGCCAGCAGCTCAGACAGGCAAGCGGTCACAGATACG. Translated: CASSSDRQAVTDT. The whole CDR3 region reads CASSSDRQAVTDTQYF.